This is a list of T cell receptor beta chains from one sample in a study of blood T cell repertoires in COVID-19. Clones were read by immunoSEQ multiplex PCR, and TCRdb kept only the in-frame ones, dropping some. The data contain more than 110,000 clones, around 89% of them singletons. The specimen was peripheral blood. The receptors originated from a woman aged 80 or older with acute or convalescent COVID-19. CDR3s leave out the opening cysteine and the closing phenylalanine or tryptophan. Each record gives: V gene, J gene, CDR3 protein.

v_gene: TRBV5-6; j_gene: TRBJ1-6; CDR3aa: ASSLGTARALH
v_gene: TRBV10-3; j_gene: TRBJ1-6; CDR3aa: AISGDRWDSPLH
v_gene: TRBV7-2; j_gene: TRBJ2-1; CDR3aa: ASSHKATYNEQF
v_gene: TRBV13; j_gene: TRBJ1-2; CDR3aa: ASSLDSSPSRYGYT
v_gene: TRBV5-4; j_gene: TRBJ2-1; CDR3aa: ASSLPGGVSYNEQF
v_gene: TRBV6-2/TRBV6-3; j_gene: TRBJ1-1; CDR3aa: ASSPGAGARTEAF
v_gene: TRBV5-6; j_gene: TRBJ1-3; CDR3aa: ASSLLGAQGNTIY
v_gene: TRBV3-1/TRBV3-2; j_gene: TRBJ2-4; CDR3aa: ASSQEPVGTTAKNIQY
v_gene: TRBV20-1; j_gene: TRBJ1-1; CDR3aa: SASRWGVNTEAF
v_gene: TRBV3-1/TRBV3-2; j_gene: TRBJ1-3; CDR3aa: ASSQQGVDTIY
v_gene: TRBV9; j_gene: TRBJ2-3; CDR3aa: ASSGQVYRDTQY